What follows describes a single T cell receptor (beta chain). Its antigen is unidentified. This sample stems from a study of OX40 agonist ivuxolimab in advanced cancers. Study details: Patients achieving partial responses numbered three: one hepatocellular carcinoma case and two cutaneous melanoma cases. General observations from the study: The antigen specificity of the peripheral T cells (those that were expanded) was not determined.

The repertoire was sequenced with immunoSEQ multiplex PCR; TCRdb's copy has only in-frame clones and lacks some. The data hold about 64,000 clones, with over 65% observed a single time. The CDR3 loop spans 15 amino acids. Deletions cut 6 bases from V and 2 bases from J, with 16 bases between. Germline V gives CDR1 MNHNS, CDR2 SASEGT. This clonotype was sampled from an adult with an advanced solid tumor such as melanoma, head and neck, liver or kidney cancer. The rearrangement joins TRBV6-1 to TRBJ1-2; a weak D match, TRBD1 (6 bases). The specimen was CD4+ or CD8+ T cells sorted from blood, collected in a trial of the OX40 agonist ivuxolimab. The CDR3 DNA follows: TGTGCCAGCAGCCCCCTTTGGACAGACAACTATGGCTACACCTTC. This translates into CASSPLWTDNYGYTF.